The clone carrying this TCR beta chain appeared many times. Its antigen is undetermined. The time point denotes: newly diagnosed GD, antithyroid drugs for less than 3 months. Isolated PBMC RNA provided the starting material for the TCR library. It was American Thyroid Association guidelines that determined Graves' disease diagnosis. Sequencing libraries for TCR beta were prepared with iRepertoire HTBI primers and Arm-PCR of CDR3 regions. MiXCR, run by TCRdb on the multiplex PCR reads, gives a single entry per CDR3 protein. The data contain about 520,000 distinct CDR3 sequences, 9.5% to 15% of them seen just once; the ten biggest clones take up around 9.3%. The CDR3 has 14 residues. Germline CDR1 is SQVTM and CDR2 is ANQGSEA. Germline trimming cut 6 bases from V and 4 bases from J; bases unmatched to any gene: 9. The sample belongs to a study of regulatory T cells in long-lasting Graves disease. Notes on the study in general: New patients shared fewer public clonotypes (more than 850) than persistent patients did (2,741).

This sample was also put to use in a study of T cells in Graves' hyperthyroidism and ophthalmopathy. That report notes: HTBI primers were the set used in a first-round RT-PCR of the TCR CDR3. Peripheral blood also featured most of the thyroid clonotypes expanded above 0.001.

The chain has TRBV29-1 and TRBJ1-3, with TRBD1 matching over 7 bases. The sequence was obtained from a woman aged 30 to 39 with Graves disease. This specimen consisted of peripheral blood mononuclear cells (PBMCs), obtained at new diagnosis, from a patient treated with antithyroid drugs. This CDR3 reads CSVGPQGRGNTIYF. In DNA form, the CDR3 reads TGCAGCGTCGGTCCACAGGGGCGCGGAAACACCATATATTTT.